These 30 T cell receptor beta chains were all obtained from the same sample, sequenced in a study of CD8 T cells in Susac syndrome. An amount of RNA that ranged from about 0.45 to 1 ug was reverse transcribed with random hexamers. TCRdb passed the immunoSEQ multiplex PCR reads through MiXCR, listing each CDR3 protein once. The profile shows more than 95,000 distinct CDR3 sequences, approximately 96% of them singletons. Sequencing was performed on CD8+ T cells from PBMCs. These TCRs come from a human donor with Susac syndrome.

The genes are TRBV24-1 and TRBJ1-2, with 7 bases that match TRBD1. Germline CDR1 reads KGHDR; CDR2 reads SFDVKD. The CDR3 is 14 residues long. The V segment lost 5 bases and the J segment 6 bases; nucleotides outside the gene matches: 8. The CDR3 DNA is TGTGCCACCAGTGGGGCGACAGGGATGGATGGCTACACCTTC. This encodes CATSGATGMDGYTF.

This rearrangement joins TRBV29-1 to TRBJ2-7; the D gene is possibly TRBD1 (6 bases). Germline CDR1 is SQVTM and CDR2 is ANQGSEA. The CDR3 extends over 13 amino acids. The V gene lost 6 bases and the J gene lost 2 bases, with 14 bases spanning the gap. The CDR3 bases are TGCAGCGTCGATTTAACAGGGACCTACGAGCAGTACTTC. This codes for CSVDLTGTYEQYF.

Points on this clonotype: The junction and the germline gene differ at one end; a read error may be behind it. V is TRBV20-1 and J is TRBJ2-5, with 7 nucleotides matching TRBD2. Germline loops: CDR1 DFQATT, CDR2 SNEGSKA (reference sequence). The CDR3 is made up of 14 amino acids. CDR3 in DNA: TGCAGTGCTAAGGCGGGAGAGGAGCAAGAGAACCAGTACTTC. Its translation: CSAKAGEEQENQYF.

This chain uses TRBV7-9 with TRBJ2-1; D unclear. V lost 2 bases and J lost 10, with 12 bases in between. This CDR3 region has 13 residues. Germline V CDR1 and CDR2: SEHNR, FQNEAQ (reference sequence). The CDR3 loop is CASSLPPFIEQFF. CDR3 coding DNA: TGTGCCAGCAGCTTACCGCCCTTCATCGAGCAGTTCTTC.

The chain couples TRBV5-1 to TRBJ2-3; TRBD2 might be the D (5 bases). Germline-derived CDR1 and CDR2 are SGHRS and YFSETQ. V was shortened by 1 base and J by 0 bases, with 12 bases between the two germline ends. This CDR3 comprises 16 residues. CDR3 protein: CASSLSGDPSTDTQYF. In DNA, the CDR3 is TGCGCCAGCAGCTTGAGCGGAGACCCTAGCACAGATACGCAGTATTTT.

The chain combines TRBV12-3 or TRBV12-4 with TRBJ1-1; 7 bases map to TRBD1. The CDR3 extends over 13 amino acids. Trimming removed 5 bases from V and 4 bases from J; junction bases left unmatched: 4. This CDR3 reads CASSDRDGTEAFF. For the CDR3, the DNA is TGTGCCAGCAGTGACAGGGACGGCACTGAAGCTTTCTTT.

The chain recombines TRBV30 with TRBJ2-7, with D possibly TRBD1 on 7 matching bases. The CDR3 contains 15 residues. The V gene's germline CDR1 is GTSNPN and CDR2 SVGIG (reference sequence). The germline V and J ends were trimmed by 0 bases and 2 bases, with 14 bases remaining between them. CDR3 nucleotides: TGTGCCTGGAGTGTAAGGGGGGACAGTACCTACGAGCAGTACTTC. It codes for CAWSVRGDSTYEQYF.

V and J are TRBV12-3 or TRBV12-4 and TRBJ2-7; the match to TRBD1 covers 10 bases. The V and J ends lost 6 bases and 4 bases, in that order; junction bases with no gene match: 6. This CDR3 contains 14 residues. The CDR3 loop reads CASSTDRGPYEQYF. CDR3 in DNA: TGTGCCAGCAGCACTGACAGGGGGCCGTACGAGCAGTACTTC.

This clonotype was seen only once. The chain couples TRBV15 to TRBJ2-7; TRBD1 is a possible D gene (5 bases). Trimming shortened V by 5 bases and J by 1 base, and 9 bases separated the two germline ends. Germline V CDR1 and CDR2: LNHNV, YYDKDF (reference sequence). The CDR3 sequence is 13 residues long. The CDR3 nucleotides read TGTGCCACCAGCCGAAGACAGTCCTACGAGCAGTACTTC. Amino acids: CATSRRQSYEQYF.

The V gene is TRBV15, the J gene TRBJ2-1, with 7 bases identical to TRBD2. CDR1 is LNHNV, CDR2 YYDKDF, per germline (reference sequence). The V segment lost 4 bases and the J segment 0 bases; nucleotides outside the gene matches: 6. The CDR3 covers 16 residues. CDR3 sequence (DNA): TGTGCCACCAGCAACCTACTAGCGAGCTCCTACAATGAGCAGTTCTTC. Its protein product is CATSNLLASSYNEQFF.

The chain carries TRBV7-8 and TRBJ1-1, with 12 bases lining up with TRBD1. Germline CDR1 reads SGHVS; CDR2 reads FQNEAQ. The V segment lost 4 bases and the J segment 5 bases; nucleotides outside the gene matches: 2. CDR3 size: 14 residues. The CDR3 loop reads CASSWDRGRTEAFF. CDR3 DNA sequence: TGTGCCAGCAGCTGGGACAGGGGGCGGACTGAAGCTTTCTTT. Based on the CDR3 plus reference TRBV7-8 and TRBJ1-1, the full variable domain is GAGVSQSPRYKVAKRGQDVALRCDPISGHVSLFWYQQALGQGPEFLTYFQNEAQLDKSGLPSDRFFAERPEGSVSTLKIQRTQQEDSAVYLCASSWDRGRTEAFFGQGTRLTVV.

The chain combines TRBV7-9 with TRBJ2-3; 7 bases are shared with TRBD2. This CDR3 has 15 amino acids. With 6 bases clipped from V and 6 bases from J, the junction kept 12 bases outside the gene matches. Germline loops: CDR1 SEHNR, CDR2 FQNEAQ (reference sequence). The CDR3 sequence: CASSITWTGGDTQYF. CDR3 coding DNA: TGTGCCAGCAGTATCACTTGGACGGGAGGCGATACGCAGTATTTT. Based on the CDR3 plus reference TRBV7-9 and TRBJ2-3, the full variable domain is DTGVSQNPRHKITKRGQNVTFRCDPISEHNRLYWYRQTLGQGPEFLTYFQNEAQLEKSRLLSDRFSAERPKGSFSTLEIQRTEQGDSAMYLCASSITWTGGDTQYFGPGTRLTVL.

This chain joins TRBV14 and TRBJ1-6, with D hard to call. Per the germline V gene, CDR1 is SGHDN and CDR2 is FVKESK. V shed 6 bases and J shed 5 bases, with 8 bases lying between them. This CDR3 has 13 residues. This CDR3 is CASSQQNNSPLHF. CDR3 bases: TGTGCCAGCAGTCAACAGAATAATTCACCCCTCCACTTT.

This chain links TRBV6-5 with TRBJ2-5; 12 bases align to TRBD2. J lost 5 bases, V lost 4 bases, and 20 bases had no gene match. This CDR3 comprises 20 residues. CDR1 MNHEY and CDR2 SVGAGI come from the germline V gene. CDR3 loop: CASSSFPGLAGSWEGETQYF. CDR3 bases: TGTGCCAGCAGTTCATTTCCGGGACTAGCGGGTTCATGGGAGGGGGAGACCCAGTACTTC.

This chain joins TRBV28 and TRBJ1-5, with D possibly being TRBD1 (6 bases). V shed 8 bases and J shed 10 bases, with 21 bases lying between them. This CDR3 is 14 amino acids long. CDR1 and CDR2 (germline): MDHEN, SYDVKM. CDR3 in amino acids: CASRQVEGVDPQHF. DNA for the CDR3: TGTGCCAGCCGACAGGTCGAAGGTGTAGACCCCCAGCATTTT.

The rearrangement uses TRBV3-1 and TRBJ2-1; 14 bases are shared with TRBD2. This CDR3 comprises 17 residues. V dropped 0 bases and J dropped 9; count of bases not matched to a gene: 7. Per germline, CDR1 LGHDT and CDR2 YNNKEL (reference sequence). This chain's CDR3 is CASSQDRGLAGAVEQFF. CDR3 nucleotide sequence: TGTGCCAGCAGCCAAGATCGGGGACTAGCGGGAGCGGTTGAGCAGTTCTTC.

The rearrangement uses TRBV18 and TRBJ2-7; D is undetermined. Trimming removed 2 bases at V and 0 bases at J, with 8 bases between. CDR3 length equals 14 residues. CDR1 KGHSH and CDR2 LQKENI come from the germline V gene. DNA of the CDR3: TGTGCCAGCTCACCAGTCACCGGCTCCTACGAGCAGTACTTC. Translation: CASSPVTGSYEQYF.

This clonotype came up once. V is TRBV16 and J is TRBJ1-2; D uncertain. Per the germline V gene, CDR1 is KGHSY and CDR2 is FQNENV. The CDR3 has 11 amino acids. The germline V and J ends were trimmed by 3 bases and 8 bases, with 7 bases remaining between them. CDR3: CASSQLEGYTF. CDR3 DNA sequence: TGTGCCAGCAGCCAGCTTGAAGGCTACACCTTC. Full variable domain (remainder filled in from reference TRBV16 and TRBJ1-2): GEEVAQTPKHLVRGEGQKAKLYCAPIKGHSYVFWYQQVLKNEFKFLISFQNENVFDETGMPKERFSAKCLPNSPCSLEIQATKLEDSAVYFCASSQLEGYTFGSGTRLTVV.

The J gene is TRBJ1-5, the V gene TRBV9; D may be TRBD1 (5 bases). The CDR3 extends over 15 amino acids. The V gene's germline CDR1 is SGDLS and CDR2 YYNGEE. V was shortened by 0 bases and J by 1 base, with 8 bases between the two germline ends. CDR3 region: CASSVDWGSNQPQHF. As DNA, the CDR3 is TGTGCCAGCAGCGTAGATTGGGGGAGCAATCAGCCCCAGCATTTT.

The chain combines TRBV5-6 with TRBJ2-3; a weak D match, TRBD2 (6 bases). The CDR3 is 15 residues long. Germline V gene sequence: CDR1 SGHDT, CDR2 YYEEEE. The V end was cut by 6 bases, the J end by 2 bases, with 16 bases between. The DNA of the CDR3 is TGTGCCAGCATGGGGCGCGGGACCTCCACAGATACGCAGTATTTT. Translating gives CASMGRGTSTDTQYF.

The chain links TRBV10-3 to TRBJ1-5; 7 bases agree with TRBD1. Losses at the gene ends were 4 bases for V and 0 bases for J; bases not matched to a gene: 3. The CDR3 contains 15 residues. Germline-derived CDR1 and CDR2 are ENHRY and SYGVKD. The CDR3 DNA follows: TGTGCCATCAGTGGGGAGGGGGCTAGCAATCAGCCCCAGCATTTT. This translates into CAISGEGASNQPQHF.

The chain recombines TRBV4-1 with TRBJ1-1; D is uncertain. V was shortened by 3 bases and J by 1 base, with 9 bases between the two germline ends. Germline values: CDR1 MGHRA, CDR2 YSYEKL. CDR3 size: 14 residues. This CDR3 is CASSHSGRNTEAFF. The CDR3 DNA is TGCGCCAGCAGCCATTCCGGGAGGAACACTGAAGCTTTCTTT.

V and J are TRBV19 and TRBJ1-2; D is ambiguous. With 3 bases removed from V and 2 bases from J, the gap between germline ends came to 7 bases. In germline, CDR1 is LNHDA, CDR2 SQIVND (reference sequence). This CDR3 is 13 amino acids long. CDR3 DNA: TGTGCCAGTAGTATTTCACAGAACTATGGCTACACCTTC. Translation: CASSISQNYGYTF.

V usage is TRBV9 and J usage is TRBJ2-7; no clear D. The germline V gene has CDR1 SGDLS and CDR2 YYNGEE. V lost 3 bases, J lost 7 bases, and 14 bases lay in between. CDR3 length: 13 residues. CDR3 sequence: CASSAYSGREQYF. As DNA, the CDR3 is TGTGCCAGCAGCGCCTACTCCGGGCGGGAGCAGTACTTC.

The chain joins TRBV27 to TRBJ1-5, with a weak D call TRBD1 (6 bases). V shed 3 bases and J shed 7 bases, with 10 bases lying between them. The germline V gene encodes CDR1 MNHEY and CDR2 SMNVEV (reference sequence). The CDR3 has 13 amino acids. In nucleotides, the CDR3 is TGTGCCAGCAGTTTTGGGCAGGGGCAGCCCCAGCATTTT. Protein sequence: CASSFGQGQPQHF.

The chain combines TRBV30 with TRBJ1-2; D is possibly TRBD1 (5 bases). This CDR3 region has 13 residues. Trimming cost V 4 bases and J 7 bases, with 16 bases left between them. Germline V lookup: CDR1 GTSNPN, CDR2 SVGIG (reference sequence). CDR3 sequence reads: CAWTETVGGGYTF. The DNA of the CDR3 is TGTGCCTGGACTGAGACAGTCGGTGGTGGCTACACCTTC.

To note about this clonotype: The germline gene is not matched at one end of the junction; a read error may be the cause. The genes are TRBV7-6 and TRBJ1-1, with D hard to call. CDR1 and CDR2 from the germline V gene are SGHVS and FNYEAQ. The CDR3 covers 14 residues. This CDR3 reads CASSPRTGSEKLVF. DNA for the CDR3: TGTGCCAGCAGCCCGAGGACGGGTTCCGAGAAGCTGGTCTTT.

V and J are TRBV5-1 and TRBJ2-3; a possible D gene is TRBD1 (6 bases). V lost 1 base, J lost 12 bases, and 12 bases lay in between. Germline lookup yields CDR1 SGHRS and CDR2 YFSETQ. This CDR3 region has 12 residues. This CDR3 is CASSLRRTVQYF. CDR3 sequence (DNA): TGCGCCAGCAGCTTGAGAAGGACAGTTCAGTATTTT. The entire variable domain, with the rest obtained from reference TRBV5-1 and TRBJ2-3, is as follows: KAGVTQTPRYLIKTRGQQVTLSCSPISGHRSVSWYQQTPGQGLQFLFEYFSETQRNKGNFPGRFSGRQFSNSRSEMNVSTLELGDSALYLCASSLRRTVQYFGPGTRLTVL.

The J gene is TRBJ2-1, the V gene TRBV12-5; 9 nucleotides align to TRBD1. The V gene's germline CDR1 is LGHNT and CDR2 FRNRAP. V shed 6 bases and J 6 bases; nucleotides not matched to a gene: 9. The CDR3 is made up of 15 amino acids. The CDR3 bases are TGTGCTAGTGGCACCCGGGACAGGGTCTTCAATGAGCAGTTCTTC. As protein: CASGTRDRVFNEQFF.

This clonotype was observed once. This chain links TRBV20-1 with TRBJ2-1; D possibly corresponds to TRBD2 (5 bases). The germline V gene has CDR1 DFQATT and CDR2 SNEGSKA (reference sequence). V was cut by 6 bases and J by 7 bases, with 16 bases left in between. This CDR3 region has 13 residues. Here the CDR3 reads CSAPKDLFNEQFF. CDR3 DNA sequence: TGCAGTGCCCCTAAGGACTTGTTTAATGAGCAGTTCTTC.